This T cell receptor (beta chain) was sequenced for a study of cytomegalovirus exposure and HLA in healthy donors. This PCR relied on a set of 60 Vbeta primers and 13 Jbeta primers. TCRdb's table, derived via immunoSEQ multiplex PCR, lists solely in-frame clones and lacks some. This table has around 200,000 clones, about 79% appearing once. CDR3 size: 16 residues. V was cut by 0 bases and J by 5 bases, with 18 bases left in between. In germline, CDR1 is SGDLS, CDR2 YYNGEE. The specimen sequenced was PBMCs. The sequence derives from a girl aged 2-15 years in good health and CMV-seropositive. The chain links TRBV9 to TRBJ2-7; D perhaps matches TRBD1 (5 bases). As DNA, the CDR3 is TGTGCCAGCAGCGTAGGAGCAGGGCTCCCTTGGGACGAGCAGTACTTC. It translates to CASSVGAGLPWDEQYF.